The clone carrying this T cell receptor (beta chain) was counted ten times or more. The data stem from a study of regulatory T cells in long-lasting Graves disease. Time point noted: persistent/refractory GD, antithyroid drugs over 5 years with positive TRAb. There was RNA extracted from PBMCs, and the TCR library was made from it. Germline values: CDR1 DFQATT, CDR2 SNEGSKA (reference sequence). The CDR3 is made up of 15 amino acids. The authors built TCR beta libraries using iRepertoire HTBI primers and Arm-PCR of CDR3 regions. TCRdb reanalysed the multiplex PCR reads using MiXCR and keeps one entry per CDR3 protein. Of roughly 500,000 distinct CDR3 sequences in the sample, 20% to 25% are singletons; the top ten hold about 6.6%.

Sequenced material: peripheral blood mononuclear cells (PBMCs), taken when the disease was refractory, from a patient treated with antithyroid drugs. V and J are TRBV20-1 and TRBJ2-6; the D is unclear. This clonotype originated in a female donor with Graves disease. The CDR3 loop is CTVGELVSGANVLTF. The CDR3 nucleotides are TGCACCGTGGGTGAGCTAGTCTCTGGGGCCAACGTCCTGACTTTC.